This is a list of T cell receptor beta chains from one sample in a study of blood T cell repertoires in COVID-19. The repertoire was sequenced with immunoSEQ multiplex PCR; TCRdb's copy has only in-frame clones and lacks some. The profile covers roughly 360,000 clones, with 81% appearing a single time and about 1% taken by the ten largest. Source material: peripheral blood. The receptor source for this set is a human donor with acute or convalescent COVID-19. The donor label of this sample is uncertain. The CDR3 runs from the conserved cysteine through the conserved F or W. D genes are given only for firm matches.

D	J	V	CDR3	DNA
-	TRBJ2-3	TRBV6-5	CASSPVRTSTDTQYF	TGTGCCAGCAGTCCGGTTAGGACTAGCACAGATACGCAGTATTTT
-	TRBJ1-2	TRBV4-1	CASSQDLTGWDGYTF	TGCGCCAGCAGCCAAGATTTAACAGGGTGGGATGGCTACACCTTC
TRBD1	TRBJ1-4	TRBV19	CASRRIGGTNEKLFF	TGTGCCAGTAGGCGAATAGGGGGCACTAATGAAAAACTGTTTTTT
-	TRBJ1-2	TRBV18	CASSLDFNYGYTF	TGTGCCAGCTCTCTCGACTTTAACTATGGCTACACCTTC
TRBD2	TRBJ2-7	TRBV10-2	CASSHTETRLADFYEQYF	TGCGCCAGCAGCCATACCGAGACAAGACTAGCGGATTTCTACGAGCAGTACTTC
-	TRBJ1-1	TRBV27	CASSLLGSMNTEAFF	TGTGCCAGCAGTTTGTTGGGCAGCATGAACACTGAAGCTTTCTTT
TRBD2	TRBJ2-1	TRBV28	CASQSSGTYNEQFF	TGTGCCAGCCAGTCTAGCGGGACATACAATGAGCAGTTCTTC
-	TRBJ1-1	TRBV21-1	CASSSPRTGNTEAFF	TGTGCCAGCAGCTCCCCCAGGACAGGGAATACTGAAGCTTTCTTT
-	TRBJ2-3	TRBV3-1/TRBV3-2	CASSHSGILTQYF	TGTGCCAGCAGCCATTCAGGAATTCTTACGCAGTATTTT
-	TRBJ1-3	TRBV6-5	CASSSGAGNTIYF	TGTGCCAGCAGCTCAGGGGCTGGAAACACCATATATTTT
-	TRBJ1-1	TRBV9	CASSEQVWGTEAFF	TGTGCCAGCAGCGAACAGGTTTGGGGCACTGAAGCTTTCTTT
TRBD1	TRBJ2-7	TRBV7-2	CASMEDRGHYEQYF	TGTGCCAGCATGGAGGACAGGGGGCACTACGAGCAGTACTTC
TRBD2	TRBJ2-3	TRBV19	CASKRGAGDTQYF	TGTGCCAGCAAGCGGGGGGCCGGAGATACGCAGTATTTT
-	TRBJ2-2	TRBV27	CASKNRDTLSGELFF	TGTGCCAGCAAAAACCGGGACACACTTTCCGGGGAGCTGTTTTTT